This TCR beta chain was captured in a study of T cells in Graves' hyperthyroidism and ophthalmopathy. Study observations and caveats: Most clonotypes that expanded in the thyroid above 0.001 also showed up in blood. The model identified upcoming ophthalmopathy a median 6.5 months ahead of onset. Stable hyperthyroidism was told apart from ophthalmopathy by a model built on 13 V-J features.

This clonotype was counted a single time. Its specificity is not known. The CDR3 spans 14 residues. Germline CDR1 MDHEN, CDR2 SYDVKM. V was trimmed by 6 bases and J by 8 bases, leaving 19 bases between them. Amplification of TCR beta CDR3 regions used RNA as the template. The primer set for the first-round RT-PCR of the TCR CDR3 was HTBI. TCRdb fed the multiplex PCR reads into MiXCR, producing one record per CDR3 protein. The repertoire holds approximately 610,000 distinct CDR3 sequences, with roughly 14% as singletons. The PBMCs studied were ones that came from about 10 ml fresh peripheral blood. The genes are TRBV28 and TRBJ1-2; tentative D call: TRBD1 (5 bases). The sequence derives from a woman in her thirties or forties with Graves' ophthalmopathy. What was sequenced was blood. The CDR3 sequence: CASSRLGGARGYTF. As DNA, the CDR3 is TGTGCCAGCAGCCGTCTGGGCGGGGCGCGAGGCTACACCTTC.